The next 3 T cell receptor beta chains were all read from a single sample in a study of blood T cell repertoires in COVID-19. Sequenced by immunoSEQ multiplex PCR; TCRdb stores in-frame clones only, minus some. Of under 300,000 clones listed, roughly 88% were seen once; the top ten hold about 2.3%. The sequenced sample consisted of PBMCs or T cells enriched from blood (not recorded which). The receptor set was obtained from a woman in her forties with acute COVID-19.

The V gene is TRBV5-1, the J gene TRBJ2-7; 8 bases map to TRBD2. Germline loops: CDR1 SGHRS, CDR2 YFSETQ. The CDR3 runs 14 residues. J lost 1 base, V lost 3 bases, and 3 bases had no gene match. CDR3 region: CASSSSGGSYEQYF. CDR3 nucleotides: TGCGCCAGCAGCTCAAGCGGGGGATCCTACGAGCAGTACTTC.

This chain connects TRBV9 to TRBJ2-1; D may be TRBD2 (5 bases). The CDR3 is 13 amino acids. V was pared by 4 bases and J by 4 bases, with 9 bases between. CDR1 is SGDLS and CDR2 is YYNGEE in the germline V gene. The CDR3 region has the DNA TGTGCCAGCAGCCGTACTAGTTACAATGAGCAGTTCTTC. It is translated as CASSRTSYNEQFF.

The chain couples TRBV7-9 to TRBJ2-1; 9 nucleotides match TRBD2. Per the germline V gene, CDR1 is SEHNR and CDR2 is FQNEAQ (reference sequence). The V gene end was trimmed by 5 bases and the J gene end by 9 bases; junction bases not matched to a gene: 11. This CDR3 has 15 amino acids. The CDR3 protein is CASSPPGTSLGEQFF. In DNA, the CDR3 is TGTGCCAGCAGCCCCCCTGGGACTAGCCTGGGTGAGCAGTTCTTC.